The next 9 T cell receptor beta chains were all read from a single sample in a study of patients and donors after allogeneic stem cell transplantation. TCRdb re-called the RT-PCR reads with MiXCR, one entry per CDR3 protein. The sample consists of hundreds of thousands of distinct CDR3 sequences, under 20% of them appearing once. Sequenced sample: blood, either unsorted or a sorted T cell fraction (not recorded which). The receptors shown here come from a human donor who was either an allogeneic HSCT recipient or a stem cell or donor lymphocyte infusion donor (not recorded which). It is not recorded whose cells these are; they may come from a transplant donor.

The chain has TRBV20-1 and TRBJ2-7; perhaps TRBD2 as D (5 bases). Trimming pared 0 bases from V and 0 bases from J, leaving 15 bases between. The CDR3 covers 16 residues. In germline, CDR1 is DFQATT, CDR2 SNEGSKA (reference sequence). The CDR3 here is CSARDYLAGPSYEQYF. CDR3 DNA: TGCAGTGCTAGAGATTATTTGGCGGGCCCCTCCTACGAGCAGTACTTC.

This clonotype was counted only a few times. The CDR3 loop is CSAPHRVAGYEQYF. DNA of the CDR3: TGCAGTGCTCCCCATAGGGTAGCGGGCTACGAGCAGTACTTC. This chain uses TRBV20-1 with TRBJ2-7; 7 nucleotides line up with TRBD2. Per the germline V gene, CDR1 is DFQATT and CDR2 is SNEGSKA (reference sequence). CDR3 size: 14 residues. Trimming cost V 5 bases and J 3 bases; bases outside gene matches: 10.

V is TRBV12-3 or TRBV12-4 and J is TRBJ1-2; D unclear. The V and J ends lost 2 bases and 3 bases respectively, with 16 bases between them. This CDR3 has 16 amino acids. CDR3 region: CASSLTSVRHHYGYTF. CDR3 DNA: TGTGCCAGCAGTTTAACCTCCGTGAGACACCACTATGGCTACACCTTC.

The rearrangement joins TRBV27 to TRBJ2-5; 9 nucleotides align to TRBD1. There are 15 residues in the CDR3. Losses at the gene ends were 1 base for V and 4 bases for J; bases not matched to a gene: 4. In germline, CDR1 is MNHEY, CDR2 SMNVEV (reference sequence). The CDR3 loop is CASSLYRGLRETQYF. The CDR3 coding sequence is TGTGCCAGCAGTTTATACAGGGGGCTTAGAGAGACCCAGTACTTC.

The rearrangement links TRBV6-2 or TRBV6-3 to TRBJ2-7; 7 nucleotides line up with TRBD2. V was pared by 7 bases and J by 0 bases, with 6 bases of the junction left unmatched. This CDR3 contains 14 residues. The germline V gene has CDR1 MNHEY and CDR2 SVGEGT. CDR3 region: CASMQRGISYEQYF. The CDR3 region has the DNA TGTGCCAGCATGCAGCGGGGTATCTCCTACGAGCAGTACTTC.

The chain links TRBV3-1 to TRBJ2-3, with D maybe TRBD2 (6 bases). This CDR3 spans 17 amino acids. Trimming took off 3 bases at V and 5 bases at J, with 21 bases between the two ends. CDR1 is LGHDT, CDR2 YNNKEL, per germline (reference sequence). The CDR3 sequence: CASSQHGTPREIDTQYF. In nucleotides, the CDR3 is TGTGCCAGCAGCCAGCACGGGACTCCTCGAGAGATAGATACGCAGTATTTT.

The sample holds many counts of this clonotype. V is TRBV27 and J is TRBJ1-2; 8 bases map to TRBD1. Looked up from germline, CDR1 is MNHEY and CDR2 is SMNVEV (reference sequence). The CDR3 extends over 14 amino acids. Trimming cost V 5 bases and J 7 bases; bases outside gene matches: 9. The CDR3 DNA follows: TGTGCCAGCAGTGGACAGGGCGTCTTGGGTGGCTACACCTTC. Protein: CASSGQGVLGGYTF.

Only a few counts were recorded for this clonotype. Here the CDR3 reads CSHQKGAYTEAFF. CDR3 sequence (DNA): TGCAGCCACCAGAAAGGGGCCTACACTGAAGCTTTCTTT. The rearrangement joins TRBV29-1 to TRBJ1-1; TRBD1 might be the D (5 bases). Germline assignment: CDR1 SQVTM and CDR2 ANQGSEA. The CDR3 length is 13 residues. With 8 bases removed from V and 3 bases from J, the gap between germline ends came to 16 bases.

The chain carries TRBV4-1 and TRBJ1-4, with 7 bases aligning to TRBD1. Germline trimming cut 2 bases from V and 7 bases from J; bases unmatched to any gene: 10. Germline V gene sequence: CDR1 MGHRA, CDR2 YSYEKL. The CDR3 is 16 amino acids. This CDR3 reads CASSQMMGQSGEKLFF. The CDR3 region has the DNA TGCGCCAGCAGCCAAATGATGGGACAGTCAGGTGAAAAACTGTTTTTT.